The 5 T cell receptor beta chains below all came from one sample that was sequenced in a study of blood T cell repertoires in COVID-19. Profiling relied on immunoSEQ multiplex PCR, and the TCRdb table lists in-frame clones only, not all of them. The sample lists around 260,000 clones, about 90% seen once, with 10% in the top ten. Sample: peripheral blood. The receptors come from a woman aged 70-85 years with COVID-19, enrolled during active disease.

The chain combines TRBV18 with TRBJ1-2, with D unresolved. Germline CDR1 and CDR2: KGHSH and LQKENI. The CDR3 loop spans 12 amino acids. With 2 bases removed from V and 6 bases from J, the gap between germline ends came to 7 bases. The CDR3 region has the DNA TGTGCCAGCTCACCAGTCGGGGATGGCTACACCTTC. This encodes CASSPVGDGYTF.

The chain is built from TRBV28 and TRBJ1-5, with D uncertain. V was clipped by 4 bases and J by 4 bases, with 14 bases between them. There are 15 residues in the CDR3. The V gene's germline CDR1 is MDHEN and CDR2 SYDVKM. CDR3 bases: TGTGCCAGCAGTTCCATGGGAGGGAAGAATCAGCCCCAGCATTTT. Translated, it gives CASSSMGGKNQPQHF.

Here the CDR3 reads CASRQGGTGNYGYTF. In DNA form, the CDR3 reads TGTGCCAGCAGACAAGGGGGGACAGGGAACTATGGCTACACCTTC. This chain uses TRBV6-5 with TRBJ1-2; 9 nucleotides agree with TRBD1. CDR3 size: 15 residues. Germline CDR1 MNHEY, CDR2 SVGAGI. V lost 6 bases, J lost 2 bases, and 7 bases stayed unmatched.

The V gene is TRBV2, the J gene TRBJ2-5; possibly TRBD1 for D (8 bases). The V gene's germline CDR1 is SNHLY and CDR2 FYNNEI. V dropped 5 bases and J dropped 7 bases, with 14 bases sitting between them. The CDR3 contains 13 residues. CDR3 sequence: CASSTTGGGTQYF. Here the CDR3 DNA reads TGTGCCAGCAGTACAACAGGGGGGGGGACCCAGTACTTC.

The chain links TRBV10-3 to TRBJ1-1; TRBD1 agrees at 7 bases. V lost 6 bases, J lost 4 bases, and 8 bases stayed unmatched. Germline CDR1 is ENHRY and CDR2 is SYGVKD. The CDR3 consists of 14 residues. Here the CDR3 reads CAISPGGGFTEAFF. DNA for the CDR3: TGTGCCATCAGCCCGGGAGGGGGCTTCACTGAAGCTTTCTTT.